Each of the 4 T cell receptor beta chains below was sequenced from the same sample in a study of blood T cell repertoires in COVID-19. Assay used: immunoSEQ multiplex PCR; TCRdb lists only in-frame clones, some missing. Seen here are some 240,000 clones, around 84% observed once, and the top ten hold 1.4%. Sequenced material: peripheral blood. These receptors all come from a woman aged 35 to 49 who had recovered from COVID-19.

The chain employs TRBV3-1 (or the pseudogene TRBV3-2) and TRBJ2-5; 8 bases are shared with TRBD2. Germline-derived CDR1 and CDR2 are LGHDT and YNNKEL (reference sequence). The length of the CDR3 is 16 residues. J was trimmed by 2 bases and V by 0 bases; bases with no gene match: 5. The CDR3 DNA reads TGTGCCAGCAGCCAAGATGGCCCGGGGGGGCAAGAGACCCAGTACTTC. Protein product: CASSQDGPGGQETQYF.

The chain is built from TRBV7-8 and TRBJ1-2; 8 positions match TRBD1. Germline CDR1 is SGHVS and CDR2 is FQNEAQ. The CDR3 consists of 15 residues. Germline trimming cut 2 bases from V and 4 bases from J; bases unmatched to any gene: 6. DNA of the CDR3: TGTGCCAGCAGCTTATTAGCAGGGGGCGGCTATGGCTACACCTTC. Its protein is CASSLLAGGGYGYTF.

The chain joins TRBV5-1 to TRBJ2-7; tentative D call: TRBD2 (5 bases). Trimming left V 0 bases short and J 7 bases short, with 11 bases between. CDR1 SGHRS and CDR2 YFSETQ come from the germline V gene. The CDR3 extends over 13 amino acids. The CDR3 DNA is TGCGCCAGCAGCTTGGGAGGGTCGAGTGAGCAGTACTTC. This codes for CASSLGGSSEQYF.

In this sample, this clone turned up once. The rearrangement uses TRBV5-6 and TRBJ1-2, with D unclear. In germline, CDR1 is SGHDT, CDR2 YYEEEE. The CDR3 runs to 12 residues. V lost 1 base and J lost 6, with 7 bases in between. The CDR3 loop reads CASSLQVNGYTF. The DNA of the CDR3 is TGTGCCAGCAGCTTGCAGGTGAATGGCTACACCTTC.